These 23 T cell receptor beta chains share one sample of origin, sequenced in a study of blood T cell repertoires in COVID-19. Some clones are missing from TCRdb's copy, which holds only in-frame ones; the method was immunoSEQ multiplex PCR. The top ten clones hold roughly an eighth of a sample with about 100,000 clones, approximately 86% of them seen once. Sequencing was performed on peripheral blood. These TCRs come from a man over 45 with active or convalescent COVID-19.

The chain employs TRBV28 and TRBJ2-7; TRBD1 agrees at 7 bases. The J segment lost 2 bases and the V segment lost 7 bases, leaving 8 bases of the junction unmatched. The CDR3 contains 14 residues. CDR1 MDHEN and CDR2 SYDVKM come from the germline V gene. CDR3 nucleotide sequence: TGTGCCAGCATCCACGACAGGGCCGCCTACGAGCAGTACTTC. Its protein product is CASIHDRAAYEQYF. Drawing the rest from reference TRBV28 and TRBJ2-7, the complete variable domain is DVKVTQSSRYLVKRTGEKVFLECVQDMDHENMFWYRQDPGLGLRLIYFSYDVKMKEKGDIPEGYSVSREKKERFSLILESASTNQTSMYLCASIHDRAAYEQYFGPGTRLTVT.

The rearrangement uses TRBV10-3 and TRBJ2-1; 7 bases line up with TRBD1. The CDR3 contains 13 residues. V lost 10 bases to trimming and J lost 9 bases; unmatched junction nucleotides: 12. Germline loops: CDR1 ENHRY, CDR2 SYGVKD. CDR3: CATREGGDPEQFF. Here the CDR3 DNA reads TGTGCCACGAGGGAAGGGGGCGACCCTGAGCAGTTCTTC.

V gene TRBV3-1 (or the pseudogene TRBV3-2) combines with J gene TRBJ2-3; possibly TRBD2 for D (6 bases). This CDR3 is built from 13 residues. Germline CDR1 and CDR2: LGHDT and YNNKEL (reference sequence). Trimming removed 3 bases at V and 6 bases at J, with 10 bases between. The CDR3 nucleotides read TGTGCCAGCAGCCAGAGTGGGGGGGATACGCAGTATTTT. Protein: CASSQSGGDTQYF.

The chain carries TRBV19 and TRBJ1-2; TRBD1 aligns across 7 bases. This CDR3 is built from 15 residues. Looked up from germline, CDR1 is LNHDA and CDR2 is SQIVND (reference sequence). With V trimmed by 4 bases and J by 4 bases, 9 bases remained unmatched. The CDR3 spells CASSTPNRGPYGYTF. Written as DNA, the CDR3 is TGTGCCAGTAGTACCCCCAACAGGGGCCCCTATGGCTACACCTTC.

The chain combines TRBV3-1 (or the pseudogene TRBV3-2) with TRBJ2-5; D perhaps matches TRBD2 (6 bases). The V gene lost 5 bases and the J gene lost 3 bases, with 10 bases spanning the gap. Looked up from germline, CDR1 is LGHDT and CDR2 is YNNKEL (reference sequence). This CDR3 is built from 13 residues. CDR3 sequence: CASSDTSKETQYF. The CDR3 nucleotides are TGTGCCAGCAGCGACACTAGCAAAGAGACCCAGTACTTC.

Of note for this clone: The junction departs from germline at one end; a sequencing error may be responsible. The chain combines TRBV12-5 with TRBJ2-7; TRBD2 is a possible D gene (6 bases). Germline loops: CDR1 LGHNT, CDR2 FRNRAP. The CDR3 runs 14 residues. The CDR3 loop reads CASGFGDSSNEQYF. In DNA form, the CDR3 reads TGTGCTAGTGGTTTCGGGGACTCCTCCAACGAGCAGTACTTC.

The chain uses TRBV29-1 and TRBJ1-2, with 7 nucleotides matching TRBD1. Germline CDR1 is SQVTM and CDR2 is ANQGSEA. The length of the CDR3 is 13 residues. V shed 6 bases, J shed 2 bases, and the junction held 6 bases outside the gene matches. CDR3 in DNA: TGCAGCGTCGACAGGGCGGGGAACTATGGCTACACCTTC. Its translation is CSVDRAGNYGYTF.

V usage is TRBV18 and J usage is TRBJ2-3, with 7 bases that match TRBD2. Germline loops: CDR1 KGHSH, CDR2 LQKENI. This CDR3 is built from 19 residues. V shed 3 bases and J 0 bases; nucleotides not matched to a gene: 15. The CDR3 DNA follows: TGTGCCAGCTCACCCGATCTAAGCGGGATTACTACTAGCACAGATACGCAGTATTTT. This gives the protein CASSPDLSGITTSTDTQYF. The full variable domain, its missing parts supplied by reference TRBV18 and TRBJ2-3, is NAGVMQNPRHLVRRRGQEARLRCSPMKGHSHVYWYRQLPEEGLKFMVYLQKENIIDESGMPKERFSAEFPKEGPSILRIQQVVRGDSAAYFCASSPDLSGITTSTDTQYFGPGTRLTVL.

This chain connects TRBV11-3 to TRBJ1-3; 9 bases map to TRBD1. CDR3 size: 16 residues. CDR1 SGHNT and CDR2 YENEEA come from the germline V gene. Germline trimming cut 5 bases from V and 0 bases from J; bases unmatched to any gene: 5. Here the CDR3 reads CASSVTGGNSGNTIYF. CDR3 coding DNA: TGTGCCAGCAGCGTGACAGGGGGAAACTCTGGAAACACCATATATTTT.

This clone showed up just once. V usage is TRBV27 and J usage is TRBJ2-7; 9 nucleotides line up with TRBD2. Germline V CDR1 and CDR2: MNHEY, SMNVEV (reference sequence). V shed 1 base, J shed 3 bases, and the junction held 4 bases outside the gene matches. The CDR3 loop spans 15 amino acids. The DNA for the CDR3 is TGTGCCAGCAGTTTATACCCGCGGGAGGGCTACGAGCAGTACTTC. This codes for CASSLYPREGYEQYF.

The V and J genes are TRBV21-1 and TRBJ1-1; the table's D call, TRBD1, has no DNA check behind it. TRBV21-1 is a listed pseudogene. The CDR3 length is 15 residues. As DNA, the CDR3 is TGTGCCAGCAGCGAACCGACAGGAGAGAACACTGAAGCTTTCTTT. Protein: CASSEPTGENTEAFF.

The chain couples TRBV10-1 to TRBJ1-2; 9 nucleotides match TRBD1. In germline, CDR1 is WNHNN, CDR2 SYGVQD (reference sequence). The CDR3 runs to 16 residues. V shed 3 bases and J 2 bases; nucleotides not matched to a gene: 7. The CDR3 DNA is TGCGCCAGCAGTGAAGGACAGGGGAGCCAAAACTATGGCTACACCTTC. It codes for CASSEGQGSQNYGYTF.

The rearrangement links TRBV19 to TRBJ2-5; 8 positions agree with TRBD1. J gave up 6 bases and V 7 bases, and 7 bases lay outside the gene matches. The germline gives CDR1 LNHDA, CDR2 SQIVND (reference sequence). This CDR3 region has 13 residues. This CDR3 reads CASTSTGEQTQYF. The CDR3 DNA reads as TGTGCCAGTACCTCGACAGGGGAGCAGACCCAGTACTTC.

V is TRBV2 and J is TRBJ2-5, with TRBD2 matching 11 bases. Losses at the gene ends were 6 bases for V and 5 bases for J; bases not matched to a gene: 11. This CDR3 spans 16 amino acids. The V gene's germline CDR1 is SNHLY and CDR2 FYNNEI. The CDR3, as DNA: TGTGCCAGCAGGCGAGGGGCTAGCGGGAGGCAGGAGACCCAGTACTTC. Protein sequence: CASRRGASGRQETQYF.

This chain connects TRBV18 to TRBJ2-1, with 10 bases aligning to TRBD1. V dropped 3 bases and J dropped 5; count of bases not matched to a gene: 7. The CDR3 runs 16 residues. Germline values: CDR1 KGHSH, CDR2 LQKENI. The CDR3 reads CASSPPGQGVDNEQFF. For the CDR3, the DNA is TGTGCCAGCTCACCTCCCGGACAGGGGGTCGACAATGAGCAGTTCTTC. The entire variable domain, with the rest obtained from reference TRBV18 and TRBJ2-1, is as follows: NAGVMQNPRHLVRRRGQEARLRCSPMKGHSHVYWYRQLPEEGLKFMVYLQKENIIDESGMPKERFSAEFPKEGPSILRIQQVVRGDSAAYFCASSPPGQGVDNEQFFGPGTRLTVL.

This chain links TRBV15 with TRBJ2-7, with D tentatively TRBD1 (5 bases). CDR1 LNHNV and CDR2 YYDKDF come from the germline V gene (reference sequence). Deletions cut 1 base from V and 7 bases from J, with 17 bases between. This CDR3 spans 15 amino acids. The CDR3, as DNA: TGTGCCACCAGCAGAGTTGGGGCTCTCCCTTTGGAGCAGTACTTC. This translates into CATSRVGALPLEQYF.

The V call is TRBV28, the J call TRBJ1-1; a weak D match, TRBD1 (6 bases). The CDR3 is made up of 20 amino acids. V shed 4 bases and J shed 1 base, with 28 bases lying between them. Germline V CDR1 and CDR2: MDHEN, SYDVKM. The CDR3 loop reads CASSSQGRSPGPGGNTEAFF. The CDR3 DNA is TGTGCCAGCAGTTCACAGGGCCGGAGTCCCGGTCCTGGGGGGAACACTGAAGCTTTCTTT.

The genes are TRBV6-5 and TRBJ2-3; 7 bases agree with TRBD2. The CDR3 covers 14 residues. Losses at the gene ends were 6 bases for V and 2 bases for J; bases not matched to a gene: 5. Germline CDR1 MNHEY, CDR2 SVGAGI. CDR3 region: CASRRDYLTDTQYF. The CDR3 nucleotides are TGTGCCAGCAGACGGGACTACCTCACAGATACGCAGTATTTT.

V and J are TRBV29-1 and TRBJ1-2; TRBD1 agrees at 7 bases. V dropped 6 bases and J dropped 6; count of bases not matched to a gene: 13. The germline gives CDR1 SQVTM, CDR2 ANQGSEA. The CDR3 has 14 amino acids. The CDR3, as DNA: TGCAGCGTATTGCACAGGGGACCCAGGAATGGCTACACCTTC. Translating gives CSVLHRGPRNGYTF.

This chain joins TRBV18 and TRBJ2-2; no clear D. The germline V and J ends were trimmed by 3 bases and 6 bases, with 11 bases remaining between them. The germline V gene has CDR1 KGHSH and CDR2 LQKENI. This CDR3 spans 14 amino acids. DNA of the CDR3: TGTGCCAGCTCACCCGGTACGGTCGCCGGGGAGCTGTTTTTT. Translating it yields CASSPGTVAGELFF.

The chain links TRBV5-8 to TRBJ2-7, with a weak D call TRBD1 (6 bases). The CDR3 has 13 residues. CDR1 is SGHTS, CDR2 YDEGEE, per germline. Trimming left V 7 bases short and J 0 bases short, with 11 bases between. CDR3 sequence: CASRDRSSYEQYF. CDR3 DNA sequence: TGTGCCAGCCGAGACAGGAGCTCCTACGAGCAGTACTTC.

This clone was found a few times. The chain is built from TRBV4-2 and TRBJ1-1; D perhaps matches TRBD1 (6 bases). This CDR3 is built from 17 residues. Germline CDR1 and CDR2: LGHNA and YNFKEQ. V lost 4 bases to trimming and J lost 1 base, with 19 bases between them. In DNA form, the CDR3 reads TGTGCCAGCAGCCTTGTATACAGCGACAGGAAGAACACTGAAGCTTTCTTT. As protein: CASSLVYSDRKNTEAFF.

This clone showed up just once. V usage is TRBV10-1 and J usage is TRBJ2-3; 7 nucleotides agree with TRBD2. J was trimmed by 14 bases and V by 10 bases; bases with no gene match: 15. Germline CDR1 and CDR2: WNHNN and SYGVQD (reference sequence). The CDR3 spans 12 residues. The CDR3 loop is CANYRDGRPRYF. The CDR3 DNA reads TGCGCCAACTATCGGGACGGGAGGCCCCGGTATTTT.